The clone carrying this TCR beta chain appeared a few times. Its antigen is unidentified. The source of the sample is a study of coeliac disease. Findings of the study overall: Lamina propria and intraepithelial cell fractions may contain each other's cells. Largely private TRB repertoires meant most sequences were sample-unique. Active celiac intraepithelial and lamina propria samples had lower TRB and TRG clonality than control samples.

The table came from immunoSEQ multiplex PCR; TCRdb's copy has only in-frame clones and leaves some out. The data show under 4,500 clones, with approximately 54% seen just once and around a sixth held by the top ten. The germline V gene encodes CDR1 SGDLS and CDR2 YYNGEE. CDR3 length equals 15 residues. V gave up 3 bases and J gave up 5 bases; unmatched junction bases: 9. Sequenced material: intraepithelial lymphocytes from the gut. The V gene is TRBV9, the J gene TRBJ2-7; TRBD2 matches 9 bases. This TCR was recovered from a human donor with active celiac disease. The CDR3: CASSGEGLAGNEQYF. The CDR3 nucleotides are TGTGCCAGCAGCGGAGAGGGGCTAGCGGGAAACGAGCAGTACTTC.